Each of the 8 T cell receptor beta chains below was sequenced from the same sample in a study. TCRdb ran MiXCR on the 5' RACE reads and lists one entry per CDR3 protein. The sample contains approximately 40,000 distinct CDR3 sequences, 18% of which appear only once. The sequenced sample consisted of naive CD4+ T cells sorted from a lymph node. This sample's subset: naive CD4+ T cells, CD4+CD45RA+CD25-. These receptors were taken from a female donor with breast cancer.

This clonotype was seen many times. The J gene is TRBJ1-2, the V gene TRBV5-1; D is unresolved. Germline V CDR1 and CDR2: SGHRS, YFSETQ. Trimming shortened V by 2 bases and J by 2 bases, and 19 bases separated the two germline ends. This CDR3 region has 17 residues. For the CDR3, the DNA is TGCGCCAGCAGCTTTACGTGGCACAGAGTCCCAAACTATGGCTACACCTTC. Translated, it gives CASSFTWHRVPNYGYTF.

This clonotype was counted many times. The V gene is TRBV4-1, the J gene TRBJ1-2, with D uncertain. The CDR3 is 13 amino acids. Trimming took off 1 base at V and 4 bases at J, with 7 bases between the two ends. CDR1 and CDR2 from the germline V gene are MGHRA and YSYEKL. The CDR3 spells CASSQVAGYGYTF. The CDR3 DNA is TGCGCCAGCAGCCAAGTCGCAGGCTATGGCTACACCTTC.

This clonotype was observed a few times. The genes are TRBV7-2 and TRBJ1-4; TRBD1 agrees at 8 bases. The CDR3 consists of 14 residues. CDR1 is SGHTA, CDR2 FQGNSA, per germline. The trim removed 7 bases at V and 4 bases at J, leaving 5 bases unmatched. As DNA, the CDR3 is TGTGCCAGCAACCGACAGGGGTATAATGAAAAACTGTTTTTT. It yields the protein CASNRQGYNEKLFF.

This clonotype was observed a few times. J is TRBJ2-1 and V is TRBV10-3; TRBD1 matches at 8 bases. This CDR3 is built from 16 residues. The V segment lost 0 bases and the J segment 2 bases; nucleotides outside the gene matches: 3. Germline V lookup: CDR1 ENHRY, CDR2 SYGVKD. The CDR3 spells CAISESAGGTYNEQFF. The CDR3 DNA is TGTGCCATCAGTGAGTCGGCAGGGGGCACCTACAATGAGCAGTTCTTC.

This clonotype was observed a single time. The V gene is TRBV5-1, the J gene TRBJ1-1; TRBD1 is a possible D gene (6 bases). Germline loops: CDR1 SGHRS, CDR2 YFSETQ. The CDR3 covers 14 residues. Trimming stripped 4 bases from V and 5 bases from J, with 15 bases between. CDR3 bases: TGCGCCAGCAGCCCGGACCCTCAGGGGACTGAAGCTTTCTTT. Translation gives CASSPDPQGTEAFF.

CDR3 loop: CASSQETGYGYTF. CDR3 nucleotides: TGCGCCAGCAGCCAAGAGACAGGCTATGGCTACACCTTC. The chain is built from TRBV4-3 and TRBJ1-2; weak D call: TRBD1 (6 bases). In germline, CDR1 is LGHNA, CDR2 YSLEER. Trimming removed 0 bases from V and 4 bases from J, with 6 bases in between. This CDR3 has 13 amino acids.

This clonotype was counted a few times. This chain joins TRBV24-1 and TRBJ2-2; 7 bases align to TRBD1. Germline V gene data show CDR1 as KGHDR and CDR2 as SFDVKD. The CDR3 extends over 15 amino acids. After removal of 3 bases from V and 5 bases from J, the junction contained 5 bases not matched to a gene. In DNA form, the CDR3 reads TGTGCCACCAGTGATAACCGGGACAGAACCGGGGAGCTGTTTTTT. This translates into CATSDNRDRTGELFF.

The chain uses TRBV7-3 and TRBJ2-5, with a possible D match to TRBD1 (6 bases). From germline, CDR1 is SGHTA and CDR2 FQGTGA. V lost 4 bases, J lost 5 bases, and 14 bases lay in between. The CDR3 extends over 14 amino acids. CDR3 bases: TGTGCCAGCAGCTCCGGACAGCCGGGGGAGACCCAGTACTTC. Translating it yields CASSSGQPGETQYF. Full variable domain (outside the CDR3, taken from reference TRBV7-3 and TRBJ2-5): GAGVSQTPSNKVTEKGKYVELRCDPISGHTALYWYRQSLGQGPEFLIYFQGTGAADDSGLPNDRFFAVRPEGSVSTLKIQRTERGDSAVYLCASSSGQPGETQYFGPGTRLLVL.